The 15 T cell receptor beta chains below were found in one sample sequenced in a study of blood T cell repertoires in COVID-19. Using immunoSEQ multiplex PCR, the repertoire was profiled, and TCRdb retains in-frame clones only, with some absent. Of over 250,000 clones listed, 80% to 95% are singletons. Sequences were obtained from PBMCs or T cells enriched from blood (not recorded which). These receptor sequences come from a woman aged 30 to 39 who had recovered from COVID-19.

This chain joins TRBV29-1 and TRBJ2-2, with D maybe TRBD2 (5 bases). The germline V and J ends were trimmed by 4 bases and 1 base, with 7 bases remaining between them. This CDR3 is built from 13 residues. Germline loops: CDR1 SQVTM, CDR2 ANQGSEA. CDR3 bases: TGCAGCGTTGGCCGGGAGAACACCGGGGAGCTGTTTTTT. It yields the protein CSVGRENTGELFF.

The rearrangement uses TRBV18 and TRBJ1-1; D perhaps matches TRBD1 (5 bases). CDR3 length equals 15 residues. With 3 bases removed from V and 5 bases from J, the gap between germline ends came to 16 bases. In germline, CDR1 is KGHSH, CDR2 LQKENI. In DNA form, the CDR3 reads TGTGCCAGCTCACCCATTCAGGGAAACGGTACTGAAGCTTTCTTT. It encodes CASSPIQGNGTEAFF.

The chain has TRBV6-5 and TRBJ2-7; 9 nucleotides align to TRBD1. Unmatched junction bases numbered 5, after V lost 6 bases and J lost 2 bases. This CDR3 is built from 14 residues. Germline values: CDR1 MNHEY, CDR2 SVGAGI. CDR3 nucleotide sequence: TGTGCCAGCAGCCACAGACAGGGGGCCTACGAGCAGTACTTC. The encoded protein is CASSHRQGAYEQYF.

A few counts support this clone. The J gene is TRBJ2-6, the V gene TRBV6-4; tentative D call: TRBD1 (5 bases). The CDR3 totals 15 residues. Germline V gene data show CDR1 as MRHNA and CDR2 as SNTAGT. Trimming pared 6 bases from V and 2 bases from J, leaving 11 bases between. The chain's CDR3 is CASSREPTGANVLTF. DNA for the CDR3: TGTGCCAGCAGCAGGGAACCCACTGGGGCCAACGTCCTGACTTTC.

The CDR3 loop reads CASSLTGDRISPLHF. CDR3 nucleotide sequence: TGTGCCAGCAGCTTAACAGGGGACAGGATTTCACCCCTCCACTTT. This rearrangement joins TRBV7-2 to TRBJ1-6; 8 bases line up with TRBD1. V was clipped by 2 bases and J by 9 bases; unmatched bases: 6. CDR3 size: 15 residues. Germline CDR1 and CDR2: SGHTA and FQGNSA.

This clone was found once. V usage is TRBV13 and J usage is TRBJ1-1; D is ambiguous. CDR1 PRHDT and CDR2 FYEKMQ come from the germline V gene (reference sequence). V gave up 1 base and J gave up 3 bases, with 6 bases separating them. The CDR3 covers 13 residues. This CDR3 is CASSLARYTEAFF. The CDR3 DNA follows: TGTGCCAGCAGCTTAGCCAGATACACTGAAGCTTTCTTT.

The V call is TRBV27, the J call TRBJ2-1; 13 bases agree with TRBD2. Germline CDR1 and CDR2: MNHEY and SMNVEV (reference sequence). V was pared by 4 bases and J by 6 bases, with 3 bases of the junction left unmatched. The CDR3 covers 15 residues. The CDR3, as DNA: TGTGCCAGCAGTTCGGGACTAGCGGGAAGCAATGAGCAGTTCTTC. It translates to CASSSGLAGSNEQFF.

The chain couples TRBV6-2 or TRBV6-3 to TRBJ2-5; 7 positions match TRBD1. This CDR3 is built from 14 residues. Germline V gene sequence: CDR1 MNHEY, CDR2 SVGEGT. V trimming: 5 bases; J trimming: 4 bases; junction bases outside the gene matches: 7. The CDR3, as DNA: TGTGCCAGCAGTCCACAGGGGTGGGGAGAGACCCAGTACTTC. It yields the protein CASSPQGWGETQYF.

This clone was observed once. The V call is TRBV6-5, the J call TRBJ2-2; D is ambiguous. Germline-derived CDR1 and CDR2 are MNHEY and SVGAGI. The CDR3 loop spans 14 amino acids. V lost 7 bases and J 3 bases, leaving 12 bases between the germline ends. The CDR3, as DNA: TGTGCCAGCACCCCACTGAGCTACACCGGGGAGCTGTTTTTT. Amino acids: CASTPLSYTGELFF.

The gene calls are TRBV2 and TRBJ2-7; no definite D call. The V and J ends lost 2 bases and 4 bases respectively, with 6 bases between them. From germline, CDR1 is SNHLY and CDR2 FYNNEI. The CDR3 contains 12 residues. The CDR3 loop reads CASSEQFYEQYF. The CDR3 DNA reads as TGTGCCAGCAGTGAACAGTTTTACGAGCAGTACTTC. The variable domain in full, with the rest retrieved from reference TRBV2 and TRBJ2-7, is EPEVTQTPSHQVTQMGQEVILRCVPISNHLYFYWYRQILGQKVEFLVSFYNNEISEKSEIFDDQFSVERPDGSNFTLKIRSTKLEDSAMYFCASSEQFYEQYFGPGTRLTVT.

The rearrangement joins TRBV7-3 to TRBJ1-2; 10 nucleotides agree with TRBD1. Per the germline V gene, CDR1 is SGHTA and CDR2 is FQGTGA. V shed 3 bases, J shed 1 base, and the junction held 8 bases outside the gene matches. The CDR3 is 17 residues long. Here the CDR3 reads CASSFGQGEPNNYGYTF. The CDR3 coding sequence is TGTGCCAGCAGCTTCGGACAGGGGGAACCAAATAACTATGGCTACACCTTC.

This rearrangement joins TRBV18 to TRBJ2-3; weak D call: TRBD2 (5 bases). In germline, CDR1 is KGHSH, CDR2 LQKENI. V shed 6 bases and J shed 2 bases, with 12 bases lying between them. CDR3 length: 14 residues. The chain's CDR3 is CASSIPGSTDTQYF. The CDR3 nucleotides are TGTGCCAGCTCCATTCCGGGATCCACAGATACGCAGTATTTT. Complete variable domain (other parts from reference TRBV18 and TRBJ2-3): NAGVMQNPRHLVRRRGQEARLRCSPMKGHSHVYWYRQLPEEGLKFMVYLQKENIIDESGMPKERFSAEFPKEGPSILRIQQVVRGDSAAYFCASSIPGSTDTQYFGPGTRLTVL.

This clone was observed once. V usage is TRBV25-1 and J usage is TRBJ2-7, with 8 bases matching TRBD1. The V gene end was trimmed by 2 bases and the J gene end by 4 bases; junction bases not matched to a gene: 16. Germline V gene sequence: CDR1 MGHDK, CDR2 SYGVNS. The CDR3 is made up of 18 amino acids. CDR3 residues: CASSEGWLRDRGRYEQYF. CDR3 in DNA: TGTGCCAGCAGTGAAGGTTGGCTCCGAGACAGGGGAAGATACGAGCAGTACTTC.

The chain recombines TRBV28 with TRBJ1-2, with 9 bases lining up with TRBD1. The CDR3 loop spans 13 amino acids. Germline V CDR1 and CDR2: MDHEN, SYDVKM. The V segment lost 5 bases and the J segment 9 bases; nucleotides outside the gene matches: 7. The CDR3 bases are TGTGCCAGCAGTCCCCACAGGGGGCAAAGCTACACCTTC. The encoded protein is CASSPHRGQSYTF.

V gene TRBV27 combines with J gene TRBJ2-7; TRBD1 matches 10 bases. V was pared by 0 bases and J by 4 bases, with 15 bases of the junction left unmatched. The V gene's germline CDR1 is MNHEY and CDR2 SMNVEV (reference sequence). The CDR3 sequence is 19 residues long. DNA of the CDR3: TGTGCCAGCAGTTTATCGGCCTATACCCCCGGGACAGGGGTTTACGAGCAGTACTTC. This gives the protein CASSLSAYTPGTGVYEQYF.